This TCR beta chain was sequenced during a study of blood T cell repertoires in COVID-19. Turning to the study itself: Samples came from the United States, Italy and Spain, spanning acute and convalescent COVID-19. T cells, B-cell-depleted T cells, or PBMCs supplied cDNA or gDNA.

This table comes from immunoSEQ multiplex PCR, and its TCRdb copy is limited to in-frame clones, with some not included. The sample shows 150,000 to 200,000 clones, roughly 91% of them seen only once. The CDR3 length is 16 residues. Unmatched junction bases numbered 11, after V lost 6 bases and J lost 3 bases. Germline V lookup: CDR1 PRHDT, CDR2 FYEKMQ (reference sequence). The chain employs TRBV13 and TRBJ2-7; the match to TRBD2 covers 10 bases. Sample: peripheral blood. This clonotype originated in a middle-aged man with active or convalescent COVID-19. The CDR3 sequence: CASSASGSLVDYEQYF. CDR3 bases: TGTGCCAGCAGTGCTAGCGGGAGCTTGGTTGACTACGAGCAGTACTTC.